This TCR beta chain is from a study of glioma-infiltrating T cells. Study observations and caveats: Very few CDR3 sequences were shared between tissue and blood.

The V end lost 4 bases, the J end lost 7 bases, and 14 bases lay between the germline ends. Germline lookup yields CDR1 MNHEY and CDR2 SVGEGT. CDR3 length: 15 amino acids. Amplification of TCR alpha and beta CDR3 regions from RNA used iRepertoire nested multiplex PCR. Via MiXCR, TCRdb re-called the multiplex PCR reads, giving one row per CDR3 protein. The sample yields around 350,000 distinct CDR3 sequences, 35% to 45% seen once. This clonotype was detected ten times or more. The antigen is not known. The chain uses TRBV6-2 or TRBV6-3 and TRBJ1-6; D unclear. Sequenced input: glioma tissue, nonneoplastic brain tissue, or PBMCs (not recorded which). This clonotype was obtained from a human donor with low-grade glioma or glioblastoma, undergoing nonglioma brain surgery, or in good health (not recorded which). For the CDR3, the DNA is TGTGCCAGCAGTTGGGAGCTCCGTGGAAATTCACCCCTCCACTTT. Translation: CASSWELRGNSPLHF.